The clone carrying this TCR beta chain occurred a few times. This sample was included in a study of control samples from healthy donors and cancer patients. Trimming took 6 bases from V and 1 from J, leaving 9 bases between them. Germline lookup yields CDR1 LNHDA and CDR2 SQIVND (reference sequence). CDR3 size: 13 residues. This table comes from immunoSEQ multiplex PCR, and its TCRdb copy is limited to in-frame clones, with some not included. The sample lists some 90,000 clones, more than 85% occurring once. The material sequenced was blood. The receptor's source is a woman aged 30 to 39 in good health. The chain uses TRBV19 and TRBJ2-5, with D maybe TRBD2 (6 bases). In DNA, the CDR3 is TGTGCCAGTAGCGGGAGAGGCCAAGAGACCCAGTACTTC. It yields the protein CASSGRGQETQYF.